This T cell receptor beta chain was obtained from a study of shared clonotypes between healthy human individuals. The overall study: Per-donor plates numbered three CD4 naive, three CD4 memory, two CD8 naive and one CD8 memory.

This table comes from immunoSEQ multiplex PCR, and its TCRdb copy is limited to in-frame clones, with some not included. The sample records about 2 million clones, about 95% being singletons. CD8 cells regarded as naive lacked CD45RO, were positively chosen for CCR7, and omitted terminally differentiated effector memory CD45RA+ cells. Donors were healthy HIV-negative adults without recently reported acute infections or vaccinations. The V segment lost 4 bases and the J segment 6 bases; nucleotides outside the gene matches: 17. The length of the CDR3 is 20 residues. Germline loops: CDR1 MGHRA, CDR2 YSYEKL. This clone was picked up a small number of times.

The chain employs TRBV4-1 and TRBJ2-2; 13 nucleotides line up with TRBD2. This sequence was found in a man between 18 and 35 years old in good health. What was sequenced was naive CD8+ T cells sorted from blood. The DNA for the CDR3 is TGCGCCAGCAGCCCCAGGACTAGCGGGGGCCCAGCCAGTAGTCCCGGGGAGCTGTTTTTT. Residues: CASSPRTSGGPASSPGELFF.